This TCR beta chain was identified during a study of human T cells and chemical hapten exposure. As for time point: healthy volunteer bleed at 6 weeks. Whole blood, unfractionated, served as the material for total RNA extraction. This clonotype came up many times. TCRdb ran MiXCR on the RACE reads and lists one entry per CDR3 protein. Here the sample spans about 70,000 distinct CDR3 sequences, 6% to 7% being singletons. This TCR was sampled from a female donor in good health. Some clones in this sample may be carry-over from other donors' samples. Sequencing input: whole blood.

CDR3 nucleotides: TGTGCCAGCAGCAGTTATGGCCCTAGCGGGAGGGCACCCTACGAGCAGTACTTC. Translated, it gives CASSSYGPSGRAPYEQYF. The chain couples TRBV28 to TRBJ2-7; 12 nucleotides agree with TRBD2. V gave up 6 bases and J gave up 2 bases; unmatched junction bases: 14. This CDR3 has 18 residues. Germline CDR1 and CDR2: MDHEN and SYDVKM.